Presented here are 29 T cell receptor beta chains from one specimen sequenced in a study of long-term antiretroviral therapy in people with HIV. The run of the v3.0 immunoSEQ assay was at survey level. Produced via immunoSEQ multiplex PCR; TCRdb's table is partial and in-frame only. The data contain tens of thousands of clones, roughly 80% of them seen just once; the ten biggest clones take up roughly 5.9%. The sequencing used unsorted PBMCs, collected 0.2 years after starting antiretroviral therapy. The receptors here all came from a woman under 40 with HIV.

The rearrangement links TRBV5-5 to TRBJ1-1; D gene uncertain. This CDR3 has 14 amino acids. The V end was cut by 2 bases, the J end by 6 bases, with 14 bases between. In germline, CDR1 is SGHKS, CDR2 YYEKEE (reference sequence). The CDR3 here is CASSLDPRFAEAFF. DNA for the CDR3: TGTGCCAGCAGCTTAGACCCCCGGTTCGCTGAAGCTTTCTTT.

The rearrangement links TRBV5-4 to TRBJ2-4, with a possible D match to TRBD1 (6 bases). The ends were cut back, 3 bases at V and 2 bases at J, with 15 bases in the middle. Germline values: CDR1 SGHNT, CDR2 YYREEE (reference sequence). The CDR3 runs 16 residues. CDR3 in DNA: TGTGCCAGCAGCTCCCGGACAGTGGGTACCAAAAACATTCAGTACTTC. Amino acids: CASSSRTVGTKNIQYF.

The chain combines TRBV5-1 with TRBJ1-3; tentatively, D is TRBD1 (5 bases). V was pared by 2 bases and J by 5 bases, with 14 bases between. Germline-derived CDR1 and CDR2 are SGHRS and YFSETQ. The CDR3 contains 15 residues. The CDR3 here is CASSFQGPERNTIYF. The CDR3, as DNA: TGCGCCAGCAGCTTTCAGGGACCTGAGAGAAACACCATATATTTT. Based on the CDR3 plus reference TRBV5-1 and TRBJ1-3, the full variable domain is KAGVTQTPRYLIKTRGQQVTLSCSPISGHRSVSWYQQTPGQGLQFLFEYFSETQRNKGNFPGRFSGRQFSNSRSEMNVSTLELGDSALYLCASSFQGPERNTIYFGEGSWLTVV.

This chain uses TRBV30 with TRBJ1-4; D remains ambiguous. V lost 3 bases and J lost 4, with 15 bases in between. In germline, CDR1 is GTSNPN, CDR2 SVGIG (reference sequence). The CDR3 length is 15 residues. This CDR3 reads CAWRRVQRDNEKLFF. The CDR3 DNA is TGTGCCTGGAGGCGGGTACAGCGGGATAATGAAAAACTGTTTTTT.

This clone was found a few times. The gene calls are TRBV13 and TRBJ2-5; no clear D gene. CDR3 length: 12 residues. CDR1 PRHDT and CDR2 FYEKMQ come from the germline V gene (reference sequence). Trimming pared 5 bases from V and 11 bases from J, leaving 15 bases between. The CDR3, as DNA: TGTGCCAGCAGCCCGCGTACCGCCAAACAGTACTTC. This encodes CASSPRTAKQYF.

The gene calls are TRBV6-1 and TRBJ1-3; the D is unclear. V gave up 5 bases and J gave up 0 bases, with 8 bases separating them. This CDR3 is built from 14 residues. Germline V CDR1 and CDR2: MNHNS, SASEGT. This CDR3 reads CASSTRYSGNTIYF. CDR3 sequence (DNA): TGTGCCAGCAGTACCCGGTACTCTGGAAACACCATATATTTT.

The gene calls are TRBV6-1 and TRBJ2-5; D gene unclear. Per the germline V gene, CDR1 is MNHNS and CDR2 is SASEGT. This CDR3 is built from 12 residues. V was pared by 1 base and J by 9 bases, with 9 bases between. The CDR3 DNA reads as TGTGCCAGCAGTGAAGGGATAAGGGCCCAGTACTTC. Protein sequence: CASSEGIRAQYF.

The gene calls are TRBV7-2 and TRBJ1-1, with 9 bases lining up with TRBD1. V lost 6 bases, J lost 11 bases, and 13 bases stayed unmatched. Per the germline V gene, CDR1 is SGHTA and CDR2 is FQGNSA. The CDR3 runs 14 residues. This CDR3 is CASSYRGQLNGAFF. CDR3 sequence (DNA): TGTGCCAGCAGTTACAGGGGGCAACTGAATGGGGCTTTCTTT. Variable domain in full (rest from reference TRBV7-2 and TRBJ1-1): GAGVSQSPSNKVTEKGKDVELRCDPISGHTALYWYRQSLGQGLEFLIYFQGNSAPDKSGLPSDRFSAERTGGSVSTLTIQRTQQEDSAVYLCASSYRGQLNGAFFGQGTRLTVV.

In its sample, this clone was seen a few times. This chain joins TRBV18 and TRBJ1-2, with D uncertain. Germline assignment: CDR1 KGHSH and CDR2 LQKENI. This CDR3 has 13 residues. Trimming pared 2 bases from V and 6 bases from J, leaving 10 bases between. CDR3 sequence (DNA): TGTGCCAGCTCACCATCGATTTCGGATGGCTACACCTTC. It yields the protein CASSPSISDGYTF.

In its sample, this clone was seen a few times. This chain links TRBV2 with TRBJ2-7, with unresolved D. Germline CDR1 is SNHLY and CDR2 is FYNNEI. V shed 8 bases and J shed 2 bases, with 16 bases lying between them. The CDR3 covers 14 residues. The CDR3 loop reads CASELPDGAYEQYF. The CDR3 DNA reads as TGTGCCAGCGAACTCCCGGACGGAGCCTACGAGCAGTACTTC.

This clone has just one count. V and J are TRBV25-1 and TRBJ2-1; 9 nucleotides agree with TRBD2. The germline V gene encodes CDR1 MGHDK and CDR2 SYGVNS. This CDR3 is 17 amino acids long. The V and J ends lost 6 bases and 7 bases, in that order; junction bases with no gene match: 16. The CDR3 loop is CASSAQAGRGGMNEQFF. The CDR3 nucleotides are TGTGCCAGCAGCGCCCAGGCCGGGCGGGGGGGCATGAATGAGCAGTTCTTC.

This chain joins TRBV19 and TRBJ2-3, with 7 bases fitting TRBD1. V was pared by 10 bases and J by 3 bases, with 7 bases of the junction left unmatched. The germline gives CDR1 LNHDA, CDR2 SQIVND (reference sequence). The CDR3 is 13 residues long. In DNA form, the CDR3 reads TGTGCCACGACGACAGGGAGTACAGATACGCAGTATTTT. Its translation is CATTTGSTDTQYF.

This clone was observed a few times. CDR3 in amino acids: CASSTQPDSSTGELFF. CDR3 nucleotides: TGCGCCAGCAGCACGCAGCCGGACAGCTCTACCGGGGAGCTGTTTTTT. The chain joins TRBV5-1 to TRBJ2-2; D is possibly TRBD1 (6 bases). Trimming took off 4 bases at V and 5 bases at J, with 18 bases between the two ends. There are 16 residues in the CDR3. Germline V gene sequence: CDR1 SGHRS, CDR2 YFSETQ.

The chain uses TRBV5-1 and TRBJ2-5; D ambiguous. CDR1 is SGHRS, CDR2 YFSETQ, per germline. V gave up 0 bases and J gave up 5 bases, with 8 bases separating them. The CDR3 is made up of 13 amino acids. The CDR3 DNA reads TGCGCCAGCAGCTTGGTAGGGTCGGAGACCCAGTACTTC. Its protein is CASSLVGSETQYF.

This clone was observed a few times. The chain has TRBV7-9 and TRBJ2-7; 12 positions match TRBD1. Germline lookup yields CDR1 SEHNR and CDR2 FQNEAQ (reference sequence). CDR3 length: 14 amino acids. V gave up 9 bases and J gave up 6 bases; unmatched junction bases: 9. The CDR3 loop is CARGRGTGGLEQYV. The CDR3 coding sequence is TGTGCCAGGGGAAGGGGGACAGGGGGCCTCGAGCAGTACGTC.

The genes are TRBV27 and TRBJ2-5; TRBD2 matches 7 bases. Unmatched junction bases numbered 4, after V lost 3 bases and J lost 0 bases. Germline values: CDR1 MNHEY, CDR2 SMNVEV (reference sequence). The CDR3 length is 15 residues. The CDR3 protein is CASSFRGVNQETQYF. The CDR3 DNA sequence: TGTGCCAGCAGTTTTCGGGGGGTAAACCAAGAGACCCAGTACTTC.

V is TRBV5-6 and J is TRBJ2-5, with D uncertain. The CDR3 runs to 14 residues. V lost 3 bases and J 2 bases, leaving 11 bases between the germline ends. Per the germline V gene, CDR1 is SGHDT and CDR2 is YYEEEE. CDR3: CASSSAEKQETQYF. DNA for the CDR3: TGTGCCAGCAGCTCTGCCGAGAAGCAAGAGACCCAGTACTTC. Full variable domain (outside the CDR3, taken from reference TRBV5-6 and TRBJ2-5): DAGVTQSPTHLIKTRGQQVTLRCSPKSGHDTVSWYQQALGQGPQFIFQYYEEEERQRGNFPDRFSGHQFPNYSSELNVNALLLGDSALYLCASSSAEKQETQYFGPGTRLLVL.

The chain uses TRBV28 and TRBJ2-7; either TRBD1 or TRBD2 may supply D (5 bases each). CDR1 and CDR2 (germline): MDHEN, SYDVKM. This CDR3 has 11 residues. Trimming took 7 bases from V and 4 from J, leaving 8 bases between them. The CDR3 coding sequence is TGTGCCAGCATCGGGGCATACGAGCAGTACTTC. Its translation: CASIGAYEQYF.

V and J are TRBV7-2 and TRBJ1-5; D may be TRBD1 (6 bases). V lost 5 bases and J 1 base, leaving 12 bases between the germline ends. Germline CDR1 SGHTA, CDR2 FQGNSA. The CDR3 runs to 15 residues. The CDR3 here is CASSPGVGSNQPQHF. In nucleotides, the CDR3 is TGTGCCAGCAGCCCAGGGGTCGGGAGCAATCAGCCCCAGCATTTT.

The chain is built from TRBV5-1 and TRBJ2-2; TRBD1 agrees at 8 bases. Looked up from germline, CDR1 is SGHRS and CDR2 is YFSETQ. The CDR3 contains 17 residues. J lost 0 bases, V lost 1 base, and 5 bases had no gene match. The CDR3 nucleotides are TGCGCCAGCAGCTTGAACAGGGGGTCTGCGAACACCGGGGAGCTGTTTTTT. It yields the protein CASSLNRGSANTGELFF.

The chain is built from TRBV5-8 and TRBJ1-2, with D perhaps matching TRBD1 (6 bases). The CDR3 has 14 residues. V lost 1 base and J 4 bases, leaving 11 bases between the germline ends. The germline gives CDR1 SGHTS, CDR2 YDEGEE. CDR3 region: CASSLYTGSYGYTF. CDR3 DNA: TGTGCCAGCAGCTTGTATACAGGGAGCTATGGCTACACCTTC. The full variable domain, with the rest looked up from reference TRBV5-8 and TRBJ1-2, is EAGVTQSPTHLIKTRGQQATLRCSPISGHTSVYWYQQALGLGLQFLLWYDEGEERNRGNFPPRFSGRQFPNYSSELNVNALELEDSALYLCASSLYTGSYGYTFGSGTRLTVV.

This chain uses TRBV4-2 with TRBJ2-3; D may be TRBD2 (6 bases). The CDR3 spans 19 residues. Trimming shortened V by 1 base and J by 2 bases, and 22 bases separated the two germline ends. CDR1 and CDR2 (germline): LGHNA, YNFKEQ. CDR3 nucleotides: TGTGCCAGCAGCCAAGGATCCTCGCGGGGATCTAGGATCACAGATACGCAGTATTTT. It yields the protein CASSQGSSRGSRITDTQYF.

The chain links TRBV10-2 to TRBJ2-7, with 8 bases lining up with TRBD2. Germline V gives CDR1 WSHSY, CDR2 SAAADI. V was pared by 3 bases and J by 1 base, with 5 bases of the junction left unmatched. This CDR3 is built from 15 residues. This CDR3 is CASSDPAGVSYEQYF. The CDR3 bases are TGCGCCAGCAGTGACCCAGCGGGGGTTTCCTACGAGCAGTACTTC.

The chain links TRBV29-1 to TRBJ2-7, with D possibly TRBD1 on 6 matching bases. From germline, CDR1 is SQVTM and CDR2 ANQGSEA. V was cut by 4 bases and J by 5 bases, with 12 bases left in between. The CDR3 is made up of 12 amino acids. CDR3: CSVGTGLNEQYF. DNA of the CDR3: TGCAGCGTTGGAACAGGGTTGAACGAGCAGTACTTC.

This clone was recorded once. V usage is TRBV6-1 and J usage is TRBJ1-3; possible D gene TRBD1, 6 bases. Deletions cut 4 bases from V and 4 bases from J, with 14 bases between. The CDR3 is 15 residues long. Germline V gene sequence: CDR1 MNHNS, CDR2 SASEGT. In nucleotides, the CDR3 is TGTGCCAGCAGTGCCCATACAGGGTTCGGAAACACCATATATTTT. Translated, it gives CASSAHTGFGNTIYF.

This clone was seen a single time. J is TRBJ1-1 and V is TRBV11-2; no firm D call. V lost 4 bases, J lost 3 bases, and 15 bases lay in between. CDR1 is SGHAT and CDR2 is FQNNGV in the germline V gene. The CDR3 runs to 15 residues. CDR3 loop: CASSSGPVLHTEAFF. The CDR3 nucleotides read TGTGCCAGCAGCTCCGGGCCAGTGCTCCACACTGAAGCTTTCTTT.

This rearrangement joins TRBV7-2 to TRBJ2-7, with 7 bases matching TRBD2. V lost 1 base, J lost 0 bases, and 6 bases stayed unmatched. CDR3 length: 16 amino acids. Germline loops: CDR1 SGHTA, CDR2 FQGNSA. The CDR3 spells CASSLVGGGSSYEQYV. CDR3 in DNA: TGTGCCAGCAGCTTAGTTGGGGGGGGAAGCTCCTACGAGCAGTACGTC.

This clone showed up just once. The chain links TRBV13 to TRBJ1-2; possible D gene TRBD1, 5 bases. Germline V gene data show CDR1 as PRHDT and CDR2 as FYEKMQ (reference sequence). V was pared by 3 bases and J by 3 bases, with 29 bases between. This CDR3 is 20 amino acids long. CDR3 nucleotides: TGTGCCAGCAGCTTCGGCGCCTACGGGGCAGAGACACTCCCGCACTATGGCTACACCTTC. Translated, it gives CASSFGAYGAETLPHYGYTF.

This chain connects TRBV5-6 to TRBJ2-7, with 10 nucleotides matching TRBD2. Unmatched junction bases numbered 4, after V lost 2 bases and J lost 2 bases. CDR3 length: 15 amino acids. Germline V gene sequence: CDR1 SGHDT, CDR2 YYEEEE. CDR3 amino acids: CASSLVAGGPYEQYF. The CDR3 DNA is TGTGCCAGCAGCTTAGTAGCGGGGGGCCCCTACGAGCAGTACTTC. Filled out from reference TRBV5-6 and TRBJ2-7, the complete variable domain reads DAGVTQSPTHLIKTRGQQVTLRCSPKSGHDTVSWYQQALGQGPQFIFQYYEEEERQRGNFPDRFSGHQFPNYSSELNVNALLLGDSALYLCASSLVAGGPYEQYFGPGTRLTVT.